The 28 T cell receptor beta chains presented below share a single source sample, sequenced in a study of blood T cells in healthy people across ages. With a J-beta primer mix and a sample-barcoded 5' primer, a second PCR ran about 7 to 12 cycles. MiXCR was run by TCRdb on the 5' RACE reads, yielding one entry per CDR3 protein. Found here are 790,000 or so distinct CDR3 sequences, more than 50% of them singletons; the top ten hold roughly 25%. Sequencing used blood. These receptors were obtained from a man in his forties in good health.

This chain links TRBV29-1 with TRBJ2-3, with TRBD2 identical over 12 bases. The V and J ends lost 4 bases and 4 bases, in that order; junction bases with no gene match: 3. Germline V gene data show CDR1 as SQVTM and CDR2 as ANQGSEA. This CDR3 region has 14 residues. The CDR3: CSVALAGGSDTQYF. In DNA form, the CDR3 reads TGCAGCGTTGCGCTAGCGGGAGGGTCAGATACGCAGTATTTT.

The rearrangement uses TRBV20-1 and TRBJ2-1; 9 bases line up with TRBD2. The CDR3 spans 15 residues. Germline V gene lookup returns CDR1 DFQATT and CDR2 SNEGSKA (reference sequence). V lost 6 bases to trimming and J lost 7 bases; unmatched junction nucleotides: 13. CDR3 DNA: TGCAGTGCCCACCCTAAGCGGGGGGTTCTTAATGAGCAGTTCTTC. It yields the protein CSAHPKRGVLNEQFF.

This clonotype was recorded a few times. The chain combines TRBV20-1 with TRBJ1-6; TRBD1 matches 7 bases. The V gene's germline CDR1 is DFQATT and CDR2 SNEGSKA (reference sequence). This CDR3 is 13 amino acids long. The junction had 0 bases not matched to a gene; V was cut back by 0 bases and J by 7 bases. The chain's CDR3 is CSAREDRNSPLHF. CDR3 coding DNA: TGCAGTGCTAGAGAGGACAGGAATTCACCCCTCCACTTT.

V usage is TRBV7-2 and J usage is TRBJ2-3, with 7 bases identical to TRBD1. This CDR3 is built from 15 residues. Germline V gene data show CDR1 as SGHTA and CDR2 as FQGNSA. V trimming: 3 bases; J trimming: 6 bases; junction bases outside the gene matches: 9. The CDR3 DNA follows: TGTGCCAGCAGCTTCGAAGGGGGCCCTTGGGATACGCAGTATTTT. Translation gives CASSFEGGPWDTQYF.

This clonotype occurred once. The rearrangement uses TRBV9 and TRBJ2-1, with 9 bases lining up with TRBD2. The CDR3 is made up of 15 amino acids. From germline, CDR1 is SGDLS and CDR2 YYNGEE. The V gene end was trimmed by 0 bases and the J gene end by 9 bases; junction bases not matched to a gene: 7. Here the CDR3 DNA reads TGTGCCAGCAGCGTAGGCGGGAGGGGCTTAACTGAGCAGTTCTTC. Translation: CASSVGGRGLTEQFF. Full variable domain (remainder filled in from reference TRBV9 and TRBJ2-1): DSGVTQTPKHLITATGQRVTLRCSPRSGDLSVYWYQQSLDQGLQFLIQYYNGEERAKGNILERFSAQQFPDLHSELNLSSLELGDSALYFCASSVGGRGLTEQFFGPGTRLTVL.

This sequence joins TRBV7-2 and TRBJ1-6; D remains unclear. Trimming stripped 3 bases from V and 5 bases from J, with 8 bases between. In germline, CDR1 is SGHTA, CDR2 FQGNSA. CDR3 length: 14 residues. CDR3 region: CASSLDGHNSPLHF. The DNA of the CDR3 is TGTGCCAGCAGCTTGGACGGGCATAATTCACCCCTCCACTTT.

J is TRBJ1-1 and V is TRBV5-1, with 7 bases aligning to TRBD1. The junction had 4 bases not matched to a gene; V was cut back by 0 bases and J by 5 bases. This CDR3 is 14 amino acids long. Germline V gives CDR1 SGHRS, CDR2 YFSETQ. The CDR3 region has the DNA TGCGCCAGCAGCTTGGCCAGGGGGGCTACTGAAGCTTTCTTT. It specifies CASSLARGATEAFF.

The chain couples TRBV27 to TRBJ2-5; weak D call: TRBD1 (6 bases). This CDR3 is 14 amino acids long. Per the germline V gene, CDR1 is MNHEY and CDR2 is SMNVEV (reference sequence). The V end was cut by 7 bases, the J end by 5 bases, with 17 bases between. The CDR3 region is CASMPARGWETQYF. In DNA, the CDR3 is TGTGCCAGCATGCCGGCCAGGGGTTGGGAGACCCAGTACTTC.

The V call is TRBV20-1, the J call TRBJ2-7, with 12 bases that match TRBD2. The CDR3 is made up of 18 amino acids. V lost 6 bases, J lost 3 bases, and 18 bases stayed unmatched. Germline V gene sequence: CDR1 DFQATT, CDR2 SNEGSKA (reference sequence). The chain's CDR3 is CSAARATSGRVGFYEQYF. For the CDR3, the DNA is TGCAGTGCGGCTAGGGCGACTAGCGGGAGAGTTGGGTTCTACGAGCAGTACTTC.

V usage is TRBV12-3 or TRBV12-4 and J usage is TRBJ1-4; 7 bases are a match to TRBD1. The length of the CDR3 is 14 residues. Trimming removed 6 bases from V and 6 bases from J; junction bases left unmatched: 7. This CDR3 reads CASRSTGDDEKLFF. The CDR3 DNA is TGTGCCAGCAGATCCACAGGGGATGATGAAAAACTGTTTTTT.

The chain links TRBV6-1 to TRBJ2-2, with TRBD1 identical over 9 bases. This CDR3 has 15 amino acids. The V segment lost 4 bases and the J segment 3 bases; nucleotides outside the gene matches: 3. Per the germline V gene, CDR1 is MNHNS and CDR2 is SASEGT. The chain's CDR3 is CASSGGDRDTGELFF. Here the CDR3 DNA reads TGTGCCAGCAGTGGGGGGGACAGGGACACCGGGGAGCTGTTTTTT.

This clonotype occurred once. The chain combines TRBV12-3 or TRBV12-4 with TRBJ2-1; 9 nucleotides line up with TRBD2. CDR3 size: 15 residues. Trimming at V came to 6 bases and at J to 6 bases, leaving 9 bases not matched to a gene. CDR3 DNA: TGTGCCAGCAGCGGCCCCGGGACTAGCTCCAATGAGCAGTTCTTC. This sequence encodes CASSGPGTSSNEQFF.

The chain recombines TRBV12-3 or TRBV12-4 with TRBJ1-1; D remains ambiguous. V gave up 7 bases and J gave up 3 bases, with 9 bases separating them. This CDR3 comprises 12 residues. The CDR3 DNA reads TGTGCCAGCAATCGGAGGGACACTGAAGCTTTCTTT. It codes for CASNRRDTEAFF.

This clonotype has just a few counts. The J gene is TRBJ1-6, the V gene TRBV5-8; D is unresolved. V was pared by 0 bases and J by 7 bases, with 8 bases between. Germline V gene data show CDR1 as SGHTS and CDR2 as YDEGEE. This CDR3 is built from 14 residues. The CDR3 region has the DNA TGTGCCAGCAGCTTGGGGCAGGAAAATTCACCCCTCCACTTT. This codes for CASSLGQENSPLHF.

This clonotype was picked up a small number of times. The gene calls are TRBV29-1 and TRBJ2-4, with D tentatively TRBD1 or TRBD2 (5 bases each). This CDR3 has 11 amino acids. Trimming pared 3 bases from V and 7 bases from J, leaving 7 bases between. CDR1 SQVTM and CDR2 ANQGSEA come from the germline V gene. CDR3 nucleotide sequence: TGCAGCGTTGACAGGGAGAACATTCAGTACTTC. This codes for CSVDRENIQYF.

This chain joins TRBV7-2 and TRBJ1-6; no firm D call. Trimming shortened V by 4 bases and J by 5 bases, and 12 bases separated the two germline ends. CDR1 SGHTA and CDR2 FQGNSA come from the germline V gene. CDR3 size: 15 residues. This chain's CDR3 is CASSSGIPNNSPLHF. CDR3 nucleotide sequence: TGTGCCAGCAGCTCCGGGATACCGAATAATTCACCCCTCCACTTT.

This clonotype was counted many times. This chain joins TRBV20-1 and TRBJ1-4, with D perhaps matching TRBD1 (5 bases). The germline V gene has CDR1 DFQATT and CDR2 SNEGSKA (reference sequence). V lost 0 bases and J lost 7, with 15 bases in between. The length of the CDR3 is 15 residues. CDR3 loop: CSARDTTASPEKLFF. As DNA, the CDR3 is TGCAGTGCTAGAGATACGACAGCCAGCCCTGAAAAACTGTTTTTT.

This sequence joins TRBV27 and TRBJ2-2, with TRBD1 matching over 8 bases. Germline-derived CDR1 and CDR2 are MNHEY and SMNVEV (reference sequence). The junction had 6 bases not matched to a gene; V was cut back by 7 bases and J by 2 bases. The CDR3 runs to 15 residues. The CDR3 bases are TGTGCCAGCACAGGGGGCCGACTCAACACCGGGGAGCTGTTTTTT. Its protein is CASTGGRLNTGELFF.

In its sample, this clonotype was seen a few times. The chain carries TRBV6-1 and TRBJ2-3; D may be TRBD2 (5 bases). V was pared by 5 bases and J by 0 bases, with 12 bases between. Germline V gene sequence: CDR1 MNHNS, CDR2 SASEGT. The CDR3 sequence is 15 residues long. Here the CDR3 reads CASSSRSGSTDTQYF. As DNA, the CDR3 is TGTGCCAGCAGTTCTCGGTCGGGGAGCACAGATACGCAGTATTTT.

The chain couples TRBV29-1 to TRBJ2-1; D is uncertain. Trimming shortened V by 8 bases and J by 3 bases, and 8 bases separated the two germline ends. The CDR3 length is 11 residues. Germline lookup yields CDR1 SQVTM and CDR2 ANQGSEA. The CDR3 here is CSLEFYNEQFF. The CDR3 DNA is TGCAGCTTGGAGTTCTACAATGAGCAGTTCTTC.

About this clonotype: A junction end diverges from the germline sequence, so it may reflect a read error. This sequence joins TRBV20-1 and TRBJ1-1; D uncertain. The germline gives CDR1 DFQATT, CDR2 SNEGSKA (reference sequence). This CDR3 region has 11 residues. The CDR3 region has the DNA TGCAGTCATAGGTCCGGACCAGAAGATTTCTTT. This encodes CSHRSGPEDFF.

The V gene is TRBV6-5, the J gene TRBJ1-1; D gene ambiguous. V was clipped by 3 bases and J by 1 base, with 6 bases between them. The CDR3 is 13 residues long. CDR1 and CDR2 (germline): MNHEY, SVGAGI. CDR3 coding DNA: TGTGCCAGCAGTTATTCGGCGAACACTGAAGCTTTCTTT. Amino acids: CASSYSANTEAFF.

The chain links TRBV20-1 to TRBJ2-5; no clear D gene. Germline V CDR1 and CDR2: DFQATT, SNEGSKA (reference sequence). This CDR3 contains 12 residues. V was trimmed by 3 bases and J by 2 bases, leaving 7 bases between them. The CDR3 sequence is CSASPVQETQYF. The CDR3 DNA reads as TGCAGTGCTAGTCCCGTTCAAGAGACCCAGTACTTC.

The V and J genes are TRBV6-5 and TRBJ1-2; D may be TRBD1 (6 bases). Germline loops: CDR1 MNHEY, CDR2 SVGAGI. Trimming removed 0 bases from V and 5 bases from J, with 10 bases in between. The CDR3 has 14 residues. The CDR3 region has the DNA TGTGCCAGCAGTTACTCCGGACAGCGTTATGGCTACACCTTC. This encodes CASSYSGQRYGYTF.

This rearrangement joins TRBV5-5 to TRBJ2-5; D gene uncertain. This CDR3 has 14 amino acids. Germline assignment: CDR1 SGHKS and CDR2 YYEKEE (reference sequence). V lost 2 bases and J lost 0, with 8 bases in between. The DNA for the CDR3 is TGTGCCAGCAGCTTCTCCGCAAACCAAGAGACCCAGTACTTC. This translates into CASSFSANQETQYF.

This clonotype was picked up one time. CDR3 DNA sequence: TGTGCCAGCGGGCGTACTCCCTTGACCTACAATGAGCAGTTCTTC. Translated, it gives CASGRTPLTYNEQFF. The chain employs TRBV9 and TRBJ2-1; D gene unclear. CDR1 is SGDLS and CDR2 is YYNGEE in the germline V gene. Between the trimmed V and J ends, which lost 7 bases and 2 bases, there was a span of 16 bases. This CDR3 spans 15 amino acids.

The J gene is TRBJ2-2, the V gene TRBV4-1; D gene ambiguous. This CDR3 region has 14 residues. V gave up 2 bases and J gave up 3 bases, with 7 bases separating them. Germline V gene sequence: CDR1 MGHRA, CDR2 YSYEKL. CDR3 nucleotides: TGCGCCAGCAGCCAACTACGAGACACCGGGGAGCTGTTTTTT. Translated: CASSQLRDTGELFF.

CDR3 amino acids: CSVARVETQYF. The CDR3 DNA reads as TGCAGCGTTGCAAGAGTCGAGACCCAGTACTTC. V is TRBV29-1 and J is TRBJ2-7; D remains unclear. The better agreement between TRBJ2-5 and the DNA end casts doubt on the J call. This CDR3 is 11 amino acids long. Per the germline V gene, CDR1 is SQVTM and CDR2 is ANQGSEA.